The source of this T cell receptor beta chain is a study of blood T cell repertoires in COVID-19. For the study at large: Some COVID-19 samples were acute and others convalescent; all came from the United States, Italy and Spain.

The V gene lost 4 bases and the J gene lost 6 bases, with 13 bases spanning the gap. Germline CDR1 SGHNT, CDR2 YENEEA. The length of the CDR3 is 13 residues. How the authors handled the data: The authors estimated nucleated cell counts from reference gene primer amplification. Repertoires were generated with immunoSEQ multiplex PCR, while TCRdb's copy carries only in-frame clones and drops some. D and trimming come from the DNA, and the V and J calls and clone size come from that table. The sample yields 100,000 or so clones, approximately 89% seen once. This sequence joins TRBV11-3 and TRBJ2-7, with D maybe TRBD2 (6 bases). Input material: peripheral blood. This TCR was recovered from a woman in her thirties with acute or convalescent COVID-19. This CDR3 reads CASSWGVSSEQYF. Here the CDR3 DNA reads TGTGCCAGCAGCTGGGGGGTCAGCAGCGAGCAGTACTTC.